The clone carrying this T cell receptor (beta chain) came up once. What it binds is unknown. This specimen comes from a study of T cells in tumors after PD-1 blockade. Findings and caveats of the study: Blood contained about 44% of the tumor's TCR clonotypes.

The CDR3 is 16 amino acids. Here immunoSEQ multiplex PCR was the method, and the copy in TCRdb shows in-frame clones only, minus some. The sample lists nearly 25,000 clones, 65% to 85% occurring once. Genomic DNA template from tumor biopsies or peripheral blood, 616 ng to 6,004 ng input. This sequence originates from a human donor with basal cell carcinoma. The specimen comprised PBMCs, sampled after anti-PD-1 treatment. J is TRBJ1-6 and V is TRBV12-2. TRBV12-2 is termed a pseudogene. The CDR3 bases are TGTGCAAGTCGCAGCCCCCGGGCCTCGAGGGGTTCACCCCTCCACTTT. Its protein product is CASRSPRASRGSPLHF.